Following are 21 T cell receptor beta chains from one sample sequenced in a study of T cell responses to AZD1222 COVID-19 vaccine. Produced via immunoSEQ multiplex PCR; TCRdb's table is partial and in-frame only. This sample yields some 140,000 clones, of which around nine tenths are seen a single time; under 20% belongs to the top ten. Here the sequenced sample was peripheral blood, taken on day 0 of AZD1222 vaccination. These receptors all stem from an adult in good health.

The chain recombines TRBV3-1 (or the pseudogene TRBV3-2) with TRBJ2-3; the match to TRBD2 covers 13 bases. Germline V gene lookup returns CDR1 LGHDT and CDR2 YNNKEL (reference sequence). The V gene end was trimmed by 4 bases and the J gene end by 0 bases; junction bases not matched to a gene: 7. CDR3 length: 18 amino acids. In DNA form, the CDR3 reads TGTGCCAGCAGCCGGACTAGCGGGGGCCTCATTAGCACAGATACGCAGTATTTT. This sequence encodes CASSRTSGGLISTDTQYF.

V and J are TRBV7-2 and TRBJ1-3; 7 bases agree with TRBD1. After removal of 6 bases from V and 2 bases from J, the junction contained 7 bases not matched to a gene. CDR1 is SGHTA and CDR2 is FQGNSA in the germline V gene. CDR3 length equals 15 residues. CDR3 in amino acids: CASRASRGPGNTIYF. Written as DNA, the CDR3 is TGTGCCAGCAGGGCTTCAAGGGGGCCTGGAAACACCATATATTTT.

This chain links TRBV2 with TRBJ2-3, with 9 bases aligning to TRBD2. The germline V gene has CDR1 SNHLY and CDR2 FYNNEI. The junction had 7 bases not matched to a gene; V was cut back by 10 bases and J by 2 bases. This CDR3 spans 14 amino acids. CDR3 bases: TGTGCCACAGCGGCTAGCGGGGTCACAGATACGCAGTATTTT. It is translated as CATAASGVTDTQYF.

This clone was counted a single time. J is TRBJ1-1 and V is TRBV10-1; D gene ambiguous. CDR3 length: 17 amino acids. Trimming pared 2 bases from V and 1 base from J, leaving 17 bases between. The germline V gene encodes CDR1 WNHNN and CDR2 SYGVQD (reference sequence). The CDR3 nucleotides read TGCGCCAGCAGTGAGATAAGAGACGGGCCGGGGAACACTGAAGCTTTCTTT. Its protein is CASSEIRDGPGNTEAFF.

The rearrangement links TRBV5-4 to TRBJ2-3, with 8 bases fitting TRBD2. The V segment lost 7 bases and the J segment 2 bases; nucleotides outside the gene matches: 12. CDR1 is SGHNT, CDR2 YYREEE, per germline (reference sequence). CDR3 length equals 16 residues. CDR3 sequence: CASEDGGAVVTDTQYF. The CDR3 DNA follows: TGTGCCAGCGAGGACGGGGGGGCGGTTGTCACAGATACGCAGTATTTT.

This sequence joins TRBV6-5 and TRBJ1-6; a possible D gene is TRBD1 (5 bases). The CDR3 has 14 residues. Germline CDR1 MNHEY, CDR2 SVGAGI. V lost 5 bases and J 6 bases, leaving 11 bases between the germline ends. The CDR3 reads CASSIKGVNSPLHF. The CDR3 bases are TGTGCCAGCAGTATTAAAGGGGTTAATTCACCCCTCCACTTT.

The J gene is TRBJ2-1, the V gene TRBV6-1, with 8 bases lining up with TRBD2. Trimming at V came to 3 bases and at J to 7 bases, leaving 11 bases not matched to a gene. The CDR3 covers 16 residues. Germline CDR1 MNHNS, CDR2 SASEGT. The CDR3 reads CASSEWGAGAGNEQFF. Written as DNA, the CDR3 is TGTGCCAGCAGTGAGTGGGGAGCGGGAGCAGGAAATGAGCAGTTCTTC.

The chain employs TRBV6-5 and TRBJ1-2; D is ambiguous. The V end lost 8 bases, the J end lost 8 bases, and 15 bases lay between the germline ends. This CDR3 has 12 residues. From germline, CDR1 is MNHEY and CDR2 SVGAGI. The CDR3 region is CASASGPAGYTF. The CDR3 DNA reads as TGTGCCAGCGCCTCTGGGCCTGCGGGCTACACCTTC.

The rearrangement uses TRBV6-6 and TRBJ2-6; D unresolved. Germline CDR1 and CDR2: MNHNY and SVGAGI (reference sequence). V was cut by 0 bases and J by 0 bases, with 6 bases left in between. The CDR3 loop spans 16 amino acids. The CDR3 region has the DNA TGTGCCAGCAGTTACTCGGTCAGCTCTGGGGCCAACGTCCTGACTTTC. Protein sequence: CASSYSVSSGANVLTF.

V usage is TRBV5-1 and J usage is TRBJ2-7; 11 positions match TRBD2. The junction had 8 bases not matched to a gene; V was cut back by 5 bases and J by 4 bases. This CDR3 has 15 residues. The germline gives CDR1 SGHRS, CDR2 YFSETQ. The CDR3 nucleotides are TGCGCCAGCAGTCCCCGACTAGCGGGGCGGTACGAGCAGTACTTC. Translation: CASSPRLAGRYEQYF. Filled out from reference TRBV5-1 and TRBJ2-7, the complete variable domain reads KAGVTQTPRYLIKTRGQQVTLSCSPISGHRSVSWYQQTPGQGLQFLFEYFSETQRNKGNFPGRFSGRQFSNSRSEMNVSTLELGDSALYLCASSPRLAGRYEQYFGPGTRLTVT.

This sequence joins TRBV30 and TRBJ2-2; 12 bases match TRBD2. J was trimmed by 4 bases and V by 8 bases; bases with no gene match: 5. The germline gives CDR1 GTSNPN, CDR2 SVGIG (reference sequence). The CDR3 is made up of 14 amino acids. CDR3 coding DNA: TGTGCCCTCGGACTAGCGGGACTCACCGGGGAGCTGTTTTTT. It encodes CALGLAGLTGELFF.

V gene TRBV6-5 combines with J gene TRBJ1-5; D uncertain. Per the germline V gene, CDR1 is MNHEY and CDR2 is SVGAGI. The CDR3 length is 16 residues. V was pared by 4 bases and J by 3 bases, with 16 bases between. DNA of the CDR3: TGTGCCAGCAGTTCCCTCCAAGGGAAGGCCAATCAGCCCCAGCATTTT. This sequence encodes CASSSLQGKANQPQHF.

CDR3 protein: CASSFDPSGYEQFF. CDR3 DNA sequence: TGTGCCAGCAGCTTCGATCCCTCCGGCTATGAGCAGTTCTTC. The rearrangement uses TRBV5-5 and TRBJ2-1; no definite D call. CDR3 length equals 14 residues. Trimming removed 2 bases from V and 8 bases from J, with 14 bases in between. CDR1 and CDR2 from the germline V gene are SGHKS and YYEKEE (reference sequence).

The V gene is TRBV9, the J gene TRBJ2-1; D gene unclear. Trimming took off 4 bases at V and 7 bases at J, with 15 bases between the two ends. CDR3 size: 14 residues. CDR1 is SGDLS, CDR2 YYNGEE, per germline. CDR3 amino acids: CASSTRTVGNEQFF. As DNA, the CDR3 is TGTGCCAGCAGCACCCGGACGGTCGGGAATGAGCAGTTCTTC.

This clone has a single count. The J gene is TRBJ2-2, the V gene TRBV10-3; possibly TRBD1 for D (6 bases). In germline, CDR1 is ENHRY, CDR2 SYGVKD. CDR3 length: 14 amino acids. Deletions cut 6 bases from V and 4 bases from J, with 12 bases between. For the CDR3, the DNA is TGTGCCATCAGCCAGGGGTCCGGCACCGGGGAGCTGTTTTTT. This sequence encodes CAISQGSGTGELFF.

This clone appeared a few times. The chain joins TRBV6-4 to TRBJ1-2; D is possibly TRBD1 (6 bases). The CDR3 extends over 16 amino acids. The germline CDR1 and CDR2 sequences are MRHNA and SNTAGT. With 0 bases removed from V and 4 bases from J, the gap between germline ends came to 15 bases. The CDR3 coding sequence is TGTGCCAGCAGTGACTCTCGTGCAGGGGCCCGCTATGGCTACACCTTC. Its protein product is CASSDSRAGARYGYTF.

The CDR3: CASGPWVLGAFF. CDR3 in DNA: TGTGCCAGCGGCCCCTGGGTCCTCGGGGCTTTCTTT. The J gene is TRBJ1-1, the V gene TRBV27, with D unresolved. The V gene lost 8 bases and the J gene lost 11 bases, with 18 bases spanning the gap. This CDR3 has 12 amino acids. Germline CDR1 and CDR2: MNHEY and SMNVEV (reference sequence).

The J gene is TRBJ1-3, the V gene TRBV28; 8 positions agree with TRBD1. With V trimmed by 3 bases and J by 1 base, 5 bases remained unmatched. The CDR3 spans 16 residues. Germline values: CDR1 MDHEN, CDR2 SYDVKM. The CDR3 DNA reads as TGTGCCAGCAGTTTTCGGGGACAGGTTTCTGGAAACACCATATATTTT. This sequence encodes CASSFRGQVSGNTIYF.

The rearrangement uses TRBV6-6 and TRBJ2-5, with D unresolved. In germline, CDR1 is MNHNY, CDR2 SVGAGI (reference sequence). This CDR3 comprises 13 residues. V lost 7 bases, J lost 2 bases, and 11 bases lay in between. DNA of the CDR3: TGTGCCAGCACCCGGCAAAGACAAGAGACCCAGTACTTC. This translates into CASTRQRQETQYF.

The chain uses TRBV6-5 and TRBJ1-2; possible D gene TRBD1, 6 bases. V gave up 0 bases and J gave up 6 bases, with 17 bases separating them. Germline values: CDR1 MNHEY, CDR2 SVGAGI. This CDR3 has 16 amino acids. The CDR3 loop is CASSYSGAGFKDGYTF. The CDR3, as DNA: TGTGCCAGCAGTTACTCGGGGGCGGGCTTTAAAGATGGCTACACCTTC.

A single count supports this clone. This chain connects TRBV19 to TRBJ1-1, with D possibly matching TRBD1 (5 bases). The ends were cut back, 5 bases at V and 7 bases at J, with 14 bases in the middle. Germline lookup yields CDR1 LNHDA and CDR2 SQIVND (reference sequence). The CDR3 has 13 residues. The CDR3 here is CASSHGGWGEAFF. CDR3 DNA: TGTGCCAGTAGTCATGGGGGATGGGGTGAAGCTTTCTTT.